This T cell receptor beta chain was documented in a study of cytomegalovirus exposure and HLA in healthy donors. PCR involved 60 Vbeta and 13 Jbeta primers. This table comes from immunoSEQ multiplex PCR, and its TCRdb copy is limited to in-frame clones, with some not included. The sample carries about 120,000 clones, around 60% recorded once. This CDR3 spans 13 amino acids. The V gene lost 9 bases and the J gene lost 1 base, with 13 bases spanning the gap. Germline V lookup: CDR1 ENHRY, CDR2 SYGVKD. This TCR came from a woman between 40 and 50 years old in good health and CMV-seropositive. V usage is TRBV10-3 and J usage is TRBJ2-7, with D possibly matching TRBD1 (6 bases). Input material: PBMCs. CDR3 loop: CAIAGVQSYEQYF. The CDR3 DNA is TGTGCCATTGCAGGGGTCCAATCCTACGAGCAGTACTTC.